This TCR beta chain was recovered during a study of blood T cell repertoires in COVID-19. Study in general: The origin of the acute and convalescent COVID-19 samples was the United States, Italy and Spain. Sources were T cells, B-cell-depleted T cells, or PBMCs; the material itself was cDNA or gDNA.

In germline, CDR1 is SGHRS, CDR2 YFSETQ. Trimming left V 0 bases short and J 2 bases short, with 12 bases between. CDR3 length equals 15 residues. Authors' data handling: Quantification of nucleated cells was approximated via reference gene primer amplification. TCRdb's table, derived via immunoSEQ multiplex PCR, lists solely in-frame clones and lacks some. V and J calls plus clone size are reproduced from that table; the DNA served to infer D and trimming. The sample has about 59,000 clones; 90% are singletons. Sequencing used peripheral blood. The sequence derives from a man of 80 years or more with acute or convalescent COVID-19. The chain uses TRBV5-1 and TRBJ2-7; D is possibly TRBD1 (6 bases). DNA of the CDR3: TGCGCCAGCAGCTTGGAGACAGGCCCTCCCTACGAGCAGTACTTC. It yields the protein CASSLETGPPYEQYF.